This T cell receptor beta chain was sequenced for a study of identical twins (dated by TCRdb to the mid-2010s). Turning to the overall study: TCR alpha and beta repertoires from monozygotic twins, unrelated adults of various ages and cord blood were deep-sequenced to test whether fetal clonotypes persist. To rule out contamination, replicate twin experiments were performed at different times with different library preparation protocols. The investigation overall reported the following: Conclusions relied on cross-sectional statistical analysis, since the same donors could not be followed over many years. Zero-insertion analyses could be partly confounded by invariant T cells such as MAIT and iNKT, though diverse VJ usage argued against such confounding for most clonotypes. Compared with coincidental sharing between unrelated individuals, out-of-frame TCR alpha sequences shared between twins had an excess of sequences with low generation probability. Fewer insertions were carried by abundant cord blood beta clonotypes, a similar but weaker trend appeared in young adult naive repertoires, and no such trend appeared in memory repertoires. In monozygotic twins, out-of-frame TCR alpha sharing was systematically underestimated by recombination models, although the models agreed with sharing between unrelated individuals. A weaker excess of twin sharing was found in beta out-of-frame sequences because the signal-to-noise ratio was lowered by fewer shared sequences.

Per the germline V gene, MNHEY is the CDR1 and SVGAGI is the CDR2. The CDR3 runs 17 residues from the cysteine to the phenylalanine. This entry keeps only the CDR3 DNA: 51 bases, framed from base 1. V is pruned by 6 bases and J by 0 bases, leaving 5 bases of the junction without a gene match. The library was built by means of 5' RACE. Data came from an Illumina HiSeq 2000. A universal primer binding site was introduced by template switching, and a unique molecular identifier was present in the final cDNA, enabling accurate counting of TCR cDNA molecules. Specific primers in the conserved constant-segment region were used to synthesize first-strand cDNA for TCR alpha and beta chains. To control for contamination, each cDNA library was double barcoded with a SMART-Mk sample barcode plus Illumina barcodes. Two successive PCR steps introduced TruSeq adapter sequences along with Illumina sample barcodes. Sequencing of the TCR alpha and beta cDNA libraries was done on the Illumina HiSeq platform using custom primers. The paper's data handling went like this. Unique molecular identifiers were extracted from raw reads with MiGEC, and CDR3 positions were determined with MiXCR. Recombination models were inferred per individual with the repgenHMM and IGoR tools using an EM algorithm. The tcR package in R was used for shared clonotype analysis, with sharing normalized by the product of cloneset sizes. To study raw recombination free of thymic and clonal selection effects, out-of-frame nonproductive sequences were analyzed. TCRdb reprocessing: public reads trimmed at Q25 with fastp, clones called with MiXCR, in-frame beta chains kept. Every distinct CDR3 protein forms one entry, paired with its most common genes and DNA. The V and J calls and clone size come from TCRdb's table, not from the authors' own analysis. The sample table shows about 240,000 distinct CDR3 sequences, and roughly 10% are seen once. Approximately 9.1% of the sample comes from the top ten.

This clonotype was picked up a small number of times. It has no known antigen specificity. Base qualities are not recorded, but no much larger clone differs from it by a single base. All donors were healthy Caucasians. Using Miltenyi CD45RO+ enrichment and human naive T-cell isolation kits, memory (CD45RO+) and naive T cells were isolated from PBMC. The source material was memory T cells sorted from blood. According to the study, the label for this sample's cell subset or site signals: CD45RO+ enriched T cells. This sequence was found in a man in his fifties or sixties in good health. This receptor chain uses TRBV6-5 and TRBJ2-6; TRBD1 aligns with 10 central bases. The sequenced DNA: TGTGCCAGCAGATACGGGACAGGGGACTCTGGGGCCAACGTCCTGACTTTC. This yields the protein CASRYGTGDSGANVLTF.